The next 27 T cell receptor beta chains were all read from a single sample in a study of response to subunit inactivated influenza vaccine. TCRdb re-called the RT-PCR reads with MiXCR, one entry per CDR3 protein. The sample gives about 780,000 distinct CDR3 sequences, 18% of which show up once; approximately 10% is in the top ten. The sequences come from PBMCs from blood, collected 5 to 6 days after vaccination. The receptors come from a man in his fifties who received an inactivated influenza vaccine.

The chain has TRBV6-5 and TRBJ1-1; D is ambiguous. The germline gives CDR1 MNHEY, CDR2 SVGAGI. V was shortened by 0 bases and J by 2 bases, with 10 bases between the two germline ends. The CDR3 loop spans 15 amino acids. For the CDR3, the DNA is TGTGCCAGCAGTTACTCGTACAGATTAAACACTGAAGCTTTCTTT. Translation gives CASSYSYRLNTEAFF.

The gene calls are TRBV28 and TRBJ2-1; 10 positions agree with TRBD1. The CDR3 is 20 residues long. Looked up from germline, CDR1 is MDHEN and CDR2 is SYDVKM. J gave up 8 bases and V 6 bases, and 25 bases lay outside the gene matches. CDR3 sequence: CASRQYLWETGTGARDEQFF. As DNA, the CDR3 is TGTGCCAGCAGACAATATCTATGGGAAACCGGGACAGGGGCGAGGGATGAGCAGTTCTTC.

The sample holds a few counts of this clonotype. The chain links TRBV5-5 to TRBJ2-7; 8 bases line up with TRBD2. V lost 1 base to trimming and J lost 3 bases; unmatched junction nucleotides: 6. CDR3 size: 15 residues. CDR1 and CDR2 (germline): SGHKS, YYEKEE (reference sequence). Here the CDR3 reads CASSLYGGGHYEQYF. CDR3 coding DNA: TGTGCCAGCAGCTTGTATGGCGGGGGGCACTACGAGCAGTACTTC.

This clonotype has a handful of counts. This rearrangement joins TRBV10-3 to TRBJ1-2; D remains unclear. This CDR3 spans 14 amino acids. The germline CDR1 and CDR2 sequences are ENHRY and SYGVKD. The germline V and J ends were trimmed by 0 bases and 6 bases, with 11 bases remaining between them. The CDR3 bases are TGTGCCATCAGTGAGTCGAAGGGAGACGATGGCTACACCTTC. Amino acids: CAISESKGDDGYTF.

This chain links TRBV6-5 with TRBJ2-5; 7 bases are a match to TRBD1. Germline values: CDR1 MNHEY, CDR2 SVGAGI. This CDR3 contains 15 residues. V was clipped by 0 bases and J by 5 bases; unmatched bases: 6. CDR3 residues: CASSYSRGRTETQYF. The CDR3 coding sequence is TGTGCCAGCAGTTACTCGAGGGGGCGGACCGAGACCCAGTACTTC.

The rearrangement links TRBV20-1 to TRBJ2-3; 7 nucleotides align to TRBD1. CDR1 and CDR2 from the germline V gene are DFQATT and SNEGSKA (reference sequence). There are 12 residues in the CDR3. The ends lost 4 bases at V and 7 bases at J; junction bases unmatched: 5. CDR3 coding DNA: TGCAGTGCTACGACAGGGCAGAATACGCAGTATTTT. Protein product: CSATTGQNTQYF.

This clonotype was observed a handful of times. The V gene is TRBV20-1, the J gene TRBJ2-3, with no clear D. CDR3 length: 13 amino acids. CDR1 is DFQATT, CDR2 SNEGSKA, per germline (reference sequence). V was trimmed by 6 bases and J by 2 bases, leaving 12 bases between them. For the CDR3, the DNA is TGCAGTGCAGTAGAATCCGACACAGATACGCAGTATTTT. Residues: CSAVESDTDTQYF.

V gene TRBV30 combines with J gene TRBJ1-2, with a weak D call TRBD1 (6 bases). The CDR3 length is 13 residues. Trimming stripped 5 bases from V and 3 bases from J, with 13 bases between. Germline lookup yields CDR1 GTSNPN and CDR2 SVGIG (reference sequence). In DNA form, the CDR3 reads TGTGCCTGGGTACAGGGTCCTTACTATGGCTACACCTTC. It yields the protein CAWVQGPYYGYTF.

This clonotype was picked up many times. The gene calls are TRBV12-3 or TRBV12-4 and TRBJ1-4, with D unclear. There are 14 residues in the CDR3. V lost 6 bases, J lost 3 bases, and 11 bases lay in between. The CDR3 DNA sequence: TGTGCCAGCAGCCACGGATTAGCTAATGAAAAACTGTTTTTT. Protein: CASSHGLANEKLFF.

This clonotype was counted between two and nine times. The CDR3 is CASSHPLRTGSDEQYF. The CDR3 DNA sequence: TGCGCCAGCAGCCACCCGCTGAGGACAGGGAGCGACGAGCAGTACTTC. The genes are TRBV5-1 and TRBJ2-7; 8 positions agree with TRBD1. The germline CDR1 and CDR2 sequences are SGHRS and YFSETQ. There are 16 residues in the CDR3. J gave up 5 bases and V 4 bases, and 14 bases lay outside the gene matches. The full variable domain, in which reference TRBV5-1 and TRBJ2-7 provide the parts outside the CDR3, is KAGVTQTPRYLIKTRGQQVTLSCSPISGHRSVSWYQQTPGQGLQFLFEYFSETQRNKGNFPGRFSGRQFSNSRSEMNVSTLELGDSALYLCASSHPLRTGSDEQYFGPGTRLTVT.

V gene TRBV20-1 combines with J gene TRBJ2-7; 9 nucleotides align to TRBD2. The CDR3 runs to 14 residues. CDR1 and CDR2 (germline): DFQATT, SNEGSKA (reference sequence). J gave up 3 bases and V 3 bases, and 6 bases lay outside the gene matches. Here the CDR3 reads CSASLRGGRYEQYF. The CDR3 coding sequence is TGCAGTGCTAGCTTGCGGGGGGGCCGCTACGAGCAGTACTTC.

This clonotype was seen a handful of times. Written as DNA, the CDR3 is TGTGCCAGCAGTCCCGGGGACAGGGGTGGCTACAATGAGCAGTTCTTC. Encoded protein: CASSPGDRGGYNEQFF. The chain carries TRBV28 and TRBJ2-1; 10 nucleotides line up with TRBD1. The CDR3 has 16 amino acids. CDR1 is MDHEN, CDR2 SYDVKM, per germline. The ends lost 5 bases at V and 3 bases at J; junction bases unmatched: 7.

This clonotype has at least ten counts. CDR3 coding DNA: TGCAGTGCACTTAACAGGGCTTCTTTTTACGAGCAGTACTTC. Residues: CSALNRASFYEQYF. The rearrangement links TRBV20-1 to TRBJ2-7; D is possibly TRBD1 (6 bases). Trimming removed 6 bases from V and 4 bases from J, with 19 bases in between. The CDR3 runs to 14 residues. Germline assignment: CDR1 DFQATT and CDR2 SNEGSKA (reference sequence).

This rearrangement joins TRBV20-1 to TRBJ2-3; possibly TRBD2 for D (5 bases). Germline V lookup: CDR1 DFQATT, CDR2 SNEGSKA (reference sequence). The CDR3 runs to 12 residues. Trimming took off 7 bases at V and 0 bases at J, with 8 bases between the two ends. CDR3 sequence reads: CSDLASTDTQYF. Written as DNA, the CDR3 is TGCAGTGATCTAGCAAGCACAGATACGCAGTATTTT.

The rearrangement joins TRBV7-9 to TRBJ2-2, with D possibly matching TRBD2 (5 bases). The germline CDR1 and CDR2 sequences are SEHNR and FQNEAQ (reference sequence). This CDR3 spans 16 amino acids. Trimming took 1 base from V and 4 from J, leaving 13 bases between them. The CDR3 reads CASSLGGLAVTGELFF. The CDR3 DNA reads as TGTGCCAGCAGCTTAGGAGGGCTAGCAGTCACCGGGGAGCTGTTTTTT.

In its sample, this clonotype was seen many times. V gene TRBV20-1 combines with J gene TRBJ2-1; 8 positions agree with TRBD1. Unmatched junction bases numbered 8, after V lost 5 bases and J lost 5 bases. Germline V lookup: CDR1 DFQATT, CDR2 SNEGSKA (reference sequence). This CDR3 region has 14 residues. The CDR3 protein is CSASEDRANNEQFF. CDR3 DNA: TGCAGTGCTTCCGAGGACAGGGCTAACAATGAGCAGTTCTTC.

This chain connects TRBV6-2 or TRBV6-3 to TRBJ2-1; TRBD2 agrees at 11 bases. The germline V gene has CDR1 MNHEY and CDR2 SVGEGT. V shed 0 bases and J 7 bases; nucleotides not matched to a gene: 5. CDR3 length: 16 residues. The CDR3 is CASSYSSGGARNEQFF. The CDR3 DNA sequence: TGTGCCAGCAGTTACTCTAGCGGGGGGGCCAGGAATGAGCAGTTCTTC.

This clonotype appeared a few times. The chain carries TRBV2 and TRBJ2-7; D is uncertain. Germline CDR1 is SNHLY and CDR2 is FYNNEI. This CDR3 has 14 residues. The V end was cut by 3 bases, the J end by 2 bases, with 11 bases between. The CDR3 protein is CASSDRTYTYEQYF. CDR3 sequence (DNA): TGTGCCAGCAGTGATCGGACGTATACCTACGAGCAGTACTTC. The complete variable domain, with remaining parts taken from reference TRBV2 and TRBJ2-7, reads EPEVTQTPSHQVTQMGQEVILRCVPISNHLYFYWYRQILGQKVEFLVSFYNNEISEKSEIFDDQFSVERPDGSNFTLKIRSTKLEDSAMYFCASSDRTYTYEQYFGPGTRLTVT.

This rearrangement joins TRBV24-1 to TRBJ2-3; TRBD2 might be the D (6 bases). Trimming stripped 0 bases from V and 9 bases from J, with 15 bases between. CDR1 KGHDR and CDR2 SFDVKD come from the germline V gene. This CDR3 has 15 amino acids. CDR3 sequence (DNA): TGTGCCACCAGTGATTTGAAGGCTAGCGCTCTGACGCAGTATTTT. The encoded protein is CATSDLKASALTQYF.

This clonotype showed up just a few times. J is TRBJ1-5 and V is TRBV6-1; D is unclear. Between the trimmed V and J ends, which lost 1 base and 2 bases, there was a span of 9 bases. Germline loops: CDR1 MNHNS, CDR2 SASEGT. There are 15 residues in the CDR3. The CDR3: CASSEVWGGNQPQHF. The CDR3 DNA sequence: TGTGCCAGCAGTGAAGTCTGGGGTGGCAATCAGCCCCAGCATTTT.

The chain carries TRBV3-1 and TRBJ1-6; D is unresolved. This CDR3 is built from 14 residues. Germline CDR1 LGHDT, CDR2 YNNKEL (reference sequence). The V and J ends lost 4 bases and 6 bases respectively, with 10 bases between them. This chain's CDR3 is CASSLYEPNSPLHF. As DNA, the CDR3 is TGTGCCAGCAGCCTCTACGAGCCTAATTCACCCCTCCACTTT. Full variable domain (missing parts from reference TRBV3-1 and TRBJ1-6): DTAVSQTPKYLVTQMGNDKSIKCEQNLGHDTMYWYKQDSKKFLKIMFSYNNKELIINETVPNRFSPKSPDKAHLNLHINSLELGDSAVYFCASSLYEPNSPLHFGNGTRLTVT.

CDR3 DNA sequence: TGTGCCAGCAGTGTCGTCTTTCAGGGGCCGTTGGCTGAAGCTTTCTTT. Its protein is CASSVVFQGPLAEAFF. The chain has TRBV6-1 and TRBJ1-1; a weak D match, TRBD1 (6 bases). V dropped 4 bases and J dropped 6 bases, with 21 bases sitting between them. The CDR3 is 16 amino acids. Germline V lookup: CDR1 MNHNS, CDR2 SASEGT.

This clonotype came up many times. CDR3 nucleotides: TGTGCCAGCAGTTTTCCCCGGGCCGGGAATGAGCAGTTCTTC. It encodes CASSFPRAGNEQFF. The rearrangement uses TRBV28 and TRBJ2-1; D is ambiguous. Germline lookup yields CDR1 MDHEN and CDR2 SYDVKM. V was shortened by 3 bases and J by 7 bases, with 13 bases between the two germline ends. CDR3 length: 14 residues.

This CDR3 is CASSQRIGSSYNEQFF. CDR3 DNA: TGCGCCAGCAGCCAAAGAATCGGAAGCTCCTACAATGAGCAGTTCTTC. This sequence joins TRBV4-3 and TRBJ2-1; D is undetermined. This CDR3 has 16 residues. V lost 2 bases and J lost 0, with 11 bases in between. Germline CDR1 LGHNA, CDR2 YSLEER.

This sequence joins TRBV5-1 and TRBJ2-2; the D gene is possibly TRBD1 (6 bases). This CDR3 has 17 residues. Trimming stripped 5 bases from V and 3 bases from J, with 20 bases between. Germline CDR1 and CDR2: SGHRS and YFSETQ. CDR3 nucleotide sequence: TGCGCCAGCAGAGTCCAGGGGATTGCGTATCACACCGGGGAGCTGTTTTTT. Its translation: CASRVQGIAYHTGELFF.

This clonotype was found a few times. The rearrangement links TRBV7-2 to TRBJ2-1; D gene ambiguous. Germline-derived CDR1 and CDR2 are SGHTA and FQGNSA. The ends were cut back, 5 bases at V and 4 bases at J, with 9 bases in the middle. The CDR3 extends over 13 amino acids. Written as DNA, the CDR3 is TGTGCCAGCAGCCACCGGAGTTACAATGAGCAGTTCTTC. This translates into CASSHRSYNEQFF.

The chain uses TRBV6-1 and TRBJ1-5; D ambiguous. This CDR3 spans 14 amino acids. Germline lookup yields CDR1 MNHNS and CDR2 SASEGT. V lost 6 bases, J lost 0 bases, and 9 bases lay in between. The CDR3 here is CASRTLLSNQPQHF. The CDR3 nucleotides read TGTGCCAGCAGGACACTTCTTAGCAATCAGCCCCAGCATTTT.